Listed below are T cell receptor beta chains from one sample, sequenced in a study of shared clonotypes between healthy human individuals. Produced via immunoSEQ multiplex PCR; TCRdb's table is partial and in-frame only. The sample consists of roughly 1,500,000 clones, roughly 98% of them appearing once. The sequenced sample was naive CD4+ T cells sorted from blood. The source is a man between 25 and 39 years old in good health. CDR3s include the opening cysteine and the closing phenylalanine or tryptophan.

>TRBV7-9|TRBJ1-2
CASSLYRENYGYTF
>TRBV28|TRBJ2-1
CASSLWSGQAQTNEQFF
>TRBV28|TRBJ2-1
CASSLPRSSGDSYNEQFF
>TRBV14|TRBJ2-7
CASSHRAGGREQYF
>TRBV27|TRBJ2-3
CASSLRLVPGVRDTQYF
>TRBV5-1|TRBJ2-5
CASFGPPGAQYF
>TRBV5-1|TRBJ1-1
CASSPGGMRVNTEAFF
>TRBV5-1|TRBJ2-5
CASTVRTAGQETQYF
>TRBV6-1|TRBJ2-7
CATSGSASSYEQYF
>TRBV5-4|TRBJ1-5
CASSLAGNQPQHF
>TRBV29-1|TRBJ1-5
CSVAPGGNQPQHF
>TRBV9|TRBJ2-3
CASSIGTGGTDTQYF